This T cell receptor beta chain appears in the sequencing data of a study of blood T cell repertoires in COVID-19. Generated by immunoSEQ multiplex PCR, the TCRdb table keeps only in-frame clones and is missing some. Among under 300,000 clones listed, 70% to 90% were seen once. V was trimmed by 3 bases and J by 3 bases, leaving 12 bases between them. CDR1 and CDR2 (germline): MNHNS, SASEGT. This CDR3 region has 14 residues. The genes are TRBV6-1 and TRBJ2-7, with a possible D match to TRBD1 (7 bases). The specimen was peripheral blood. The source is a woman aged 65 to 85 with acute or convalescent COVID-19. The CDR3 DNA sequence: TGTGCCAGCAGTGAGGCAGGGGGGTACTACGAGCAGTACTTC. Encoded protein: CASSEAGGYYEQYF.